This is a list of T cell receptor beta chains from one sample in a study of technical replicates of blood from several donors. The table came from immunoSEQ multiplex PCR; TCRdb's copy has only in-frame clones and leaves some out. The table includes around 83,000 clones, 90% to 95% detected once. The sample consisted of T cells isolated from PBMCs. Source of these receptors: a human donor in good health. CDR3s leave out the opening cysteine and the closing phenylalanine or tryptophan. Each record gives: CDR3 protein, clone size, V gene, J gene. Size tells how often a clone was seen (once, few, many) or the class of an expanded clone, and some rows leave it out.

CDR3 protein: ASGKGWGPRETQY; clone size: once; V gene: TRBV5-4; J gene: TRBJ2-5
CDR3 protein: ASSQGELLAGETQY; clone size: .; V gene: TRBV4-1; J gene: TRBJ2-5
CDR3 protein: ASSGEPITSYNEQF; clone size: .; V gene: TRBV9; J gene: TRBJ2-1
CDR3 protein: ASLEGGTEAF; clone size: .; V gene: TRBV2; J gene: TRBJ1-1
CDR3 protein: ASSARDRDGYT; clone size: .; V gene: TRBV19; J gene: TRBJ1-2
CDR3 protein: ASSSDQEVTDTQY; clone size: .; V gene: TRBV7-9; J gene: TRBJ2-3
CDR3 protein: ASSSDRGGRKNIQY; clone size: .; V gene: TRBV27; J gene: TRBJ2-4
CDR3 protein: ASRSTTSSAYNEQF; clone size: .; V gene: TRBV27; J gene: TRBJ2-1
CDR3 protein: ASSYTGDQPQH; clone size: .; V gene: TRBV6-6; J gene: TRBJ1-5
CDR3 protein: ASRGERAGGRRGEETQY; clone size: .; V gene: TRBV4-1; J gene: TRBJ2-5
CDR3 protein: ASSSSPSGDYNEQF; clone size: .; V gene: TRBV6-6; J gene: TRBJ2-1
CDR3 protein: ASSLSPNSPLH; clone size: .; V gene: TRBV27; J gene: TRBJ1-6
CDR3 protein: ASSQDRGQGEKLF; clone size: .; V gene: TRBV4-1; J gene: TRBJ1-4
CDR3 protein: ASSLGTGGSHEQY; clone size: .; V gene: TRBV7-8; J gene: TRBJ2-7
CDR3 protein: ATRLRGPYNEQF; clone size: .; V gene: TRBV15; J gene: TRBJ2-1
CDR3 protein: ASSLGLQGTGELF; clone size: .; V gene: TRBV7-2; J gene: TRBJ2-2
CDR3 protein: ASSLADLNYGYT; clone size: once; V gene: TRBV7-9; J gene: TRBJ1-2
CDR3 protein: ASSQDGDFSYNEQF; clone size: once; V gene: TRBV4-2; J gene: TRBJ2-1
CDR3 protein: ASSDPQGNTIY; clone size: .; V gene: TRBV6-1; J gene: TRBJ1-3
CDR3 protein: ASRVGSSNEQF; clone size: .; V gene: TRBV19; J gene: TRBJ2-1
CDR3 protein: ASSVNDFGTEAF; clone size: .; V gene: TRBV7-8; J gene: TRBJ1-1
CDR3 protein: ASSLSPEDTEAF; clone size: .; V gene: TRBV5-6; J gene: TRBJ1-1
CDR3 protein: ASSGTGFEQY; clone size: .; V gene: TRBV11-2; J gene: TRBJ2-7
CDR3 protein: ASSSPLNYEQY; clone size: few; V gene: TRBV27; J gene: TRBJ2-7
CDR3 protein: ASSPFTGGNTIY; clone size: .; V gene: TRBV28; J gene: TRBJ1-3
CDR3 protein: ASTLWPPGEQF; clone size: .; V gene: TRBV27; J gene: TRBJ2-1
CDR3 protein: ASSLYPADRVEHTEAF; clone size: .; V gene: TRBV7-3; J gene: TRBJ1-1
CDR3 protein: ASSVTGTGYGYT; clone size: once; V gene: TRBV5-1; J gene: TRBJ1-2
CDR3 protein: ASSLRGTGVVEVNQPQH; clone size: .; V gene: TRBV7-8; J gene: TRBJ1-5
CDR3 protein: ASSPHVKTGKSYEQY; clone size: .; V gene: TRBV5-6; J gene: TRBJ2-7
CDR3 protein: ASSLWVGQKAF; clone size: .; V gene: TRBV28; J gene: TRBJ1-1
CDR3 protein: ASSGGDTGELF; clone size: .; V gene: TRBV6-4; J gene: TRBJ2-2
CDR3 protein: ASHYEQY; clone size: .; V gene: TRBV28; J gene: TRBJ2-7
CDR3 protein: ASSLAGRNTEAF; clone size: .; V gene: TRBV7-9; J gene: TRBJ1-1
CDR3 protein: ASSDGRAPMTGELF; clone size: .; V gene: TRBV2; J gene: TRBJ2-2
CDR3 protein: ASNEAVNTEAF; clone size: .; V gene: TRBV6-1; J gene: TRBJ1-1
CDR3 protein: SVAPGVWDNEQF; clone size: .; V gene: TRBV29-1; J gene: TRBJ2-1